This note documents a single T cell receptor beta chain sequence. V lost 2 bases to trimming and J lost 3 bases, with 4 bases between them. Germline V gene sequence: CDR1 SEHNR, CDR2 FQNEAQ (reference sequence). The CDR3 totals 12 residues. The sample originates from a study of blood T cell repertoires in COVID-19. Study as a whole: Sites across the United States, Italy and Spain contributed samples from acute and convalescent COVID-19. From T cells, B-cell-depleted T cells, or PBMCs came the material, which was cDNA or gDNA.

Source study methods: The authors estimated nucleated cell counts from reference gene primer amplification. The protocol was immunoSEQ multiplex PCR, while the TCRdb copy is restricted to in-frame clones and leaves out a portion. That table supplies the V and J calls and clone size; D and trimming were determined from the DNA. The data show roughly 410,000 clones, with around 89% seen just once and 1.5% to 1.8% held by the top ten. Recruited during active infection, patients (from Seattle) were subsequently followed longitudinally. The genes are TRBV7-9 and TRBJ2-5; D is unclear. What was sequenced was peripheral blood. This receptor was obtained from a woman aged 40 to 55 with COVID-19, enrolled during active disease. CDR3 DNA sequence: TGTGCCAGCAGCTTACGGGAAGAGACCCAGTACTTC. Its protein is CASSLREETQYF.